This T cell receptor beta chain was captured in a study of blood T cells in healthy people across ages. Study-level points and caveats: Donors of long life had a larger count of naive CD4+ cells and greater diversity than aged donors. Unknown donor CMV status possibly confounded expanded clonotype changes.

The authors ran a second PCR of 7 to 11 cycles using a sample-barcoded 5' primer and a J-beta primer mix. A 12-random-nucleotide template-switch adaptor tagged each cDNA molecule. TCRdb re-called the 5' RACE reads with MiXCR, one entry per CDR3 protein. The sample contains about 290,000 distinct CDR3 sequences, less than 30% of which appear only once. Deletions cut 0 bases from V and 0 bases from J, with 8 bases between. This CDR3 spans 15 amino acids. Germline loops: CDR1 DFQATT, CDR2 SNEGSKA (reference sequence). Concerning this clonotype itself: What it binds is not known.

A minimum of 6 micrograms of total RNA was extracted per sample. The clonotype originates from a woman aged 70 to 79 in good health. The V call is TRBV20-1, the J call TRBJ2-2; unclear D gene. The sample comprised blood. The chain's CDR3 is CSARDYVANTGELFF. In DNA form, the CDR3 reads TGCAGTGCTAGAGATTATGTAGCGAACACCGGGGAGCTGTTTTTT.